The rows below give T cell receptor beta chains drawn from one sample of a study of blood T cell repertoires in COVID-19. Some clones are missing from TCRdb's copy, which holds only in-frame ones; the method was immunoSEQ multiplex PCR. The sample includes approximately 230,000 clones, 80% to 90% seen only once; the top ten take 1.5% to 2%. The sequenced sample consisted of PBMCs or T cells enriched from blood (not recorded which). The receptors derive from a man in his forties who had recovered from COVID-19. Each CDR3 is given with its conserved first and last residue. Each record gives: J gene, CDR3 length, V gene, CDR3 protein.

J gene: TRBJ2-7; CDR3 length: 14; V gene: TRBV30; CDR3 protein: CAWSVFIDVDEQYF
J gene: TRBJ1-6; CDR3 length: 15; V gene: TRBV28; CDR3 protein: CASSLGQGASTPLHF
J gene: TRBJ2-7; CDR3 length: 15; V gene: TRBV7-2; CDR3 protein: CASSPRVAGAYEQYF
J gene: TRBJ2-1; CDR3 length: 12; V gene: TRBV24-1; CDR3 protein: CATSPLGDEQFF
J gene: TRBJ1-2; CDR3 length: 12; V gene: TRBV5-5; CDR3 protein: CASNPQGYGYTF
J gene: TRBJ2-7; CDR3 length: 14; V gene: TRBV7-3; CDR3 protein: CASSSGTSGYEQYF
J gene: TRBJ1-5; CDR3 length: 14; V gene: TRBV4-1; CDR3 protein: CASSYHGSNQPQHF
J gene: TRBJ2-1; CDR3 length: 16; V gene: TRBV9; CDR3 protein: CASSVASGRARGEQFF
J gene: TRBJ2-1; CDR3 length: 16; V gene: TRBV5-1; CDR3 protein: CASSLVGGLGGNEQFF
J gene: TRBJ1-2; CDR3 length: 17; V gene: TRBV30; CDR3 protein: CAWSVLYLGHSKAGYTF
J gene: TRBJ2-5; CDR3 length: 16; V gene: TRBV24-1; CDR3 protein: CATRRMASRIQETQYF
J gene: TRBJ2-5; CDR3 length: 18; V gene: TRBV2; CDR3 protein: CASSYTPLNRGRSETQYF
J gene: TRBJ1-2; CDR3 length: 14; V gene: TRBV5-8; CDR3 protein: CASSLDGGAHRYTF
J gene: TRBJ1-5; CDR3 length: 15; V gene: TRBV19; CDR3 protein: CASSIDDGSNQPQHF
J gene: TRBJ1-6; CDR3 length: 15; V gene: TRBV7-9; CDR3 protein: CASSLVLGDNSPLHF
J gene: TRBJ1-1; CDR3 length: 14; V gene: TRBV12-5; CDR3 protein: CASAPRLSNTEAFF
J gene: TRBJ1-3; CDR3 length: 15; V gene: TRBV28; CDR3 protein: CASSFWAPSGNTIYF
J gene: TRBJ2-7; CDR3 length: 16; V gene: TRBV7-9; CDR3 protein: CASSLGLTGLTYEQCF
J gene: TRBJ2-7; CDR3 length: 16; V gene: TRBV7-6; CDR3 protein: CASSFNAGLAGAEQYF